This T cell receptor (beta chain) was recovered during a study of cytomegalovirus exposure and HLA in healthy donors. Study-wide findings and caveats: A few V segments could not be told apart, such as TRBV6-2 and TRBV6-3, and were left out. About 87% or about 30% of the time was how often most TCR beta V segments were productive, according to an earlier analysis. It emerged from a later analysis that several of the most significant clusters appeared to be linked to common viral pathogens.

At the time of sampling, donors were nominally healthy, though unrecorded immune exposures were likely. To note about this clone: Its antigen is not known.

PCR used 60 Vbeta primers and 13 Jbeta primers. Only in-frame clones appear in the TCRdb table, and some are missing; sequencing was by immunoSEQ multiplex PCR. This table has over 150,000 clones, more than 85% appearing once. The CDR3 consists of 12 residues. CDR1 is SGHAT and CDR2 is FQNNGV in the germline V gene. V was pared by 8 bases and J by 9 bases, with 14 bases between. This receptor was identified in a girl under three years old in good health and CMV-seronegative. The sequenced material came from PBMCs. J is TRBJ2-1 and V is TRBV11-2; maybe TRBD2 (6 bases). The CDR3 nucleotides read TGTGCCAGCGAGGAACGGGGGAGTGAGCAGTTCTTC. Encoded protein: CASEERGSEQFF.